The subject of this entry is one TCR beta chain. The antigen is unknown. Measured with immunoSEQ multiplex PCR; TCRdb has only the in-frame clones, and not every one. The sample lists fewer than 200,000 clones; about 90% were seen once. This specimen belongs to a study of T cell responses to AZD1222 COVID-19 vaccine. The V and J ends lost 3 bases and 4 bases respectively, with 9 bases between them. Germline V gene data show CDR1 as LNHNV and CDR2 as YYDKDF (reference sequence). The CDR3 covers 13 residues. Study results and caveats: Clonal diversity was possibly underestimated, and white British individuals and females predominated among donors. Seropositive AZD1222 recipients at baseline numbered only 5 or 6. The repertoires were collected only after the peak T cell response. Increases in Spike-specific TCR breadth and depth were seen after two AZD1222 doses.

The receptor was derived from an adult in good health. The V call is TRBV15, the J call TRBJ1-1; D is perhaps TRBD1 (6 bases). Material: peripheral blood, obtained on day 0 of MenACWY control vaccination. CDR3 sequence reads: CATSSTGSTEAFF. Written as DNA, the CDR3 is TGTGCCACCAGCAGCACAGGGTCCACTGAAGCTTTCTTT.